The table lists the clone carrying this TCR beta chain with a few counts. Sample time point: patch test 2, 6 weeks after DPC sensitization. The treatment: therapeutic diphenylcyclopropenone sensitization with weekly scalp DPC. Total RNA was extracted from unfractionated whole blood. After removal of 5 bases from V and 7 bases from J, the junction contained 8 bases not matched to a gene. Germline loops: CDR1 SEHNR, CDR2 FQNEAQ (reference sequence). The CDR3 is made up of 15 amino acids. MiXCR was run by TCRdb on the RACE reads, yielding one entry per CDR3 protein. The repertoire holds about 84,000 distinct CDR3 sequences, with roughly a tenth as singletons. The data derive from a study of human T cells and chemical hapten exposure.

The receptor was derived from a woman aged 50 to 65 with alopecia areata. Some clones in this sample may be carry-over from other donors' samples. This sample comprised whole blood, obtained in connection with sensitization to the hapten diphenylcyclopropenone (DPC). The chain recombines TRBV7-9 with TRBJ1-6, with 7 bases that match TRBD1. The CDR3 DNA sequence: TGTGCCAGCAGCCCAGTGACAGGGACAAATTCACCCCTCCACTTT. Translation: CASSPVTGTNSPLHF.